These T cell receptor beta chains were read from a single sample in a study of shared clonotypes between healthy human individuals. TCRdb keeps only in-frame clones here, not all; method: immunoSEQ multiplex PCR. The data hold over 800,000 clones, with about 91% observed a single time. The sample consisted of naive CD8+ T cells sorted from blood. These receptors all come from a man aged 30 to 45 in good health. The CDR3 runs from the conserved cysteine through the conserved F or W. The D gene is left open where the match is weak. Clone sizes are given selectively: once, few, many, or a class where the clone is expanded.

-,TRBV28,TRBJ2-3,-,CASSFRGITDTQYF,TGTGCCAGCAGTTTTAGGGGGATTACAGATACGCAGTATTTT
-,TRBV10-3,TRBJ2-7,-,CAIGPYRNYEQYF,TGTGCCATAGGACCGTACAGAAACTACGAGCAGTACTTC
-,TRBV15,TRBJ2-1,-,CATSRDLGSEQFF,TGTGCCACCAGCAGAGATTTGGGCAGTGAGCAGTTCTTC
TRBD2,TRBV10-2,TRBJ2-1,-,CASSIIAGWSYNEQFF,TGCGCCAGCAGTATTATAGCGGGATGGTCCTACAATGAGCAGTTCTTC
TRBD1,TRBV15,TRBJ1-4,-,CATSTGQGGEKLFF,TGTGCCACCAGCACCGGACAGGGTGGTGAAAAACTGTTTTTT
TRBD1,TRBV25-1,TRBJ1-2,-,CASSGQGALGYTF,TGTGCCAGCAGTGGTCAGGGGGCGCTTGGCTACACCTTC
TRBD1,TRBV14,TRBJ1-2,-,CASSQERRGQGDGYTF,TGTGCCAGCAGCCAAGAAAGAAGGGGACAGGGCGATGGCTACACCTTC
-,TRBV7-9,TRBJ2-1,-,CASSWQGSSPNEQFF,TGTGCCAGCAGCTGGCAGGGTTCGAGTCCCAATGAGCAGTTCTTC
-,TRBV11-2,TRBJ2-7,-,CASSLVGDSYEQYF,TGTGCCAGCAGCTTAGTAGGTGATTCCTACGAGCAGTACTTC
TRBD1,TRBV13,TRBJ1-1,-,CASSLEDRDTEAFF,TGTGCCAGCAGCTTAGAGGACAGGGACACTGAAGCTTTCTTT
TRBD1,TRBV11-2,TRBJ1-2,-,CASSLGGTESYGYTF,TGTGCCAGCAGCTTAGGGGGGACAGAGTCGTATGGCTACACCTTC
TRBD2,TRBV9,TRBJ2-3,-,CASSVESAGGQDTQYF,TGTGCCAGCAGCGTAGAATCAGCGGGAGGACAAGATACGCAGTATTTT
-,TRBV10-2,TRBJ2-5,-,CASSVGMASGTQYF,TGCGCCAGCAGTGTAGGAATGGCCTCGGGGACCCAGTACTTC
TRBD1,TRBV13,TRBJ2-2,-,CASSLRGRDTGELFF,TGTGCCAGCAGCCTCAGGGGGCGCGACACCGGGGAGCTGTTTTTT
-,TRBV11-2,TRBJ1-1,-,CASSLEGGAFF,TGTGCCAGCAGCCTAGAGGGGGGAGCTTTCTTT
TRBD1,TRBV29-1,TRBJ2-7,-,CSVEDQAGGGLSSYEQYF,TGCAGCGTTGAAGATCAGGCAGGGGGCGGGTTGAGCTCCTACGAGCAGTACTTC
-,TRBV2,TRBJ2-3,-,CASSVLQRGGSTDTQYF,TGTGCCAGCAGTGTTCTCCAGAGGGGCGGTAGCACAGATACGCAGTATTTT
-,TRBV5-4,TRBJ2-1,-,CASSLGPGALLANEQFF,TGTGCCAGCAGCCTAGGCCCGGGGGCCCTACTAGCGAATGAGCAGTTCTTC
-,TRBV4-1,TRBJ2-1,-,CASSQSLGPLDEQFF,TGCGCCAGCAGCCAAAGCTTAGGCCCACTGGATGAGCAGTTCTTC
-,TRBV19,TRBJ1-5,-,CASGGDQPQHF,TGTGCCTCGGGGGGGGATCAGCCCCAGCATTTT
-,TRBV27,TRBJ1-4,-,CASTSTMGLHEKLFF,TGTGCCAGCACTTCCACAATGGGGTTGCACGAAAAACTGTTTTTT
TRBD2,TRBV2,TRBJ2-1,-,CAVLAGVGYNEQFF,TGTGCCGTCTTAGCGGGAGTGGGGTACAATGAGCAGTTCTTC
-,TRBV4-3,TRBJ2-3,-,CASSLRGLSTDTQYF,TGCGCCAGCAGCCTTAGAGGACTCAGCACAGATACGCAGTATTTT
TRBD2,TRBV9,TRBJ2-3,-,CASTVGLAGTDTQYF,TGTGCCAGCACCGTTGGATTAGCGGGAACAGATACGCAGTATTTT
-,TRBV18,TRBJ1-1,-,CASSRSQAEAFF,TGTGCCAGCTCACGATCGCAAGCTGAAGCTTTCTTT
-,TRBV4-1,TRBJ1-4,-,CASSQFRNEKLFF,TGCGCCAGCAGCCAATTCAGGAATGAAAAACTGTTTTTT
TRBD2,TRBV7-7,TRBJ2-3,-,CASSETSGSTDTQYF,TGTGCTAGCAGCGAGACTAGCGGGAGTACAGATACGCAGTATTTT
-,TRBV7-3,TRBJ2-3,-,CASSPTGETDTQYF,TGTGCCAGCAGTCCCACCGGCGAAACAGATACGCAGTATTTT
TRBD2,TRBV7-6,TRBJ2-7,once,CASSLGRGMRYEQYF,TGTGCCAGCAGCTTGGGGAGGGGTATGAGGTACGAGCAGTACTTC
TRBD2,TRBV6-1,TRBJ2-7,-,CASTERVAGAYEQYF,TGTGCCAGCACCGAGAGGGTAGCGGGAGCTTACGAGCAGTACTTC
-,TRBV29-1,TRBJ1-4,once,CSVEGLHEKLFF,TGCAGCGTTGAAGGCTTACATGAAAAACTGTTTTTT
-,TRBV27,TRBJ2-7,-,CASTGDSEFPYEQYF,TGTGCCAGCACCGGGGACTCCGAGTTTCCCTACGAGCAGTACTTC
-,TRBV27,TRBJ1-4,once,CASSLAQGEEKLFF,TGTGCCAGCAGTTTGGCTCAGGGTGAGGAAAAACTGTTTTTT